The sequence of this T cell receptor (beta chain) was determined in a study of blood T cell repertoires in COVID-19. Across the study: Both acute and convalescent COVID-19 samples were obtained from the United States, Italy and Spain. T cells, B-cell-depleted T cells, or PBMCs provided the cDNA or gDNA that served as material.

As processed by the authors: The authors estimated nucleated cell counts from reference gene primer amplification. Only in-frame clones appear in the TCRdb table, and some are missing; sequencing was by immunoSEQ multiplex PCR. Clonal size and the V and J genes are those of that table, whereas D and trimming came from the DNA. Here the sample spans about 18,000 clones, approximately 89% being singletons. The CDR3 spans 14 residues. Germline values: CDR1 SGHAT, CDR2 FQDESV (reference sequence). V gave up 5 bases and J gave up 9 bases; unmatched junction bases: 9. The rearrangement links TRBV11-1 to TRBJ2-1; TRBD1 matches 8 bases. Sequencing was performed on peripheral blood. The receptor was derived from a man aged 55 to 70 with active COVID-19. The CDR3, as DNA: TGTGCCAGCAGCGCGCATGGACAGGGTCCTGAGCAGTTCTTC. The encoded protein is CASSAHGQGPEQFF.